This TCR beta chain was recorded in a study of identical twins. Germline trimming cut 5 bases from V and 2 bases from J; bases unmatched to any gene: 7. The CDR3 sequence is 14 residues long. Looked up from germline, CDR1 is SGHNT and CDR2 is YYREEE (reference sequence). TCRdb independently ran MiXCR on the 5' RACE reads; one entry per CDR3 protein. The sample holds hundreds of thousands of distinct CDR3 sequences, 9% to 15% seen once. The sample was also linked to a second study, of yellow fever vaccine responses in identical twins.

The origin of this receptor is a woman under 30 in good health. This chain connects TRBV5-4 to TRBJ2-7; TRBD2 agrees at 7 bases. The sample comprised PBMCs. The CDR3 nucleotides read TGTGCCAGCAGGAGGGCTAGCGGCACCTACGAGCAGTACTTC. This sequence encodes CASRRASGTYEQYF.